This TCR beta chain was sequenced in a study of blood T cell repertoires in COVID-19. Across the study: COVID-19 samples collected from the United States, Italy and Spain covered acute and convalescent phases.

This table comes from immunoSEQ multiplex PCR, and its TCRdb copy is limited to in-frame clones, with some not included. There are 94,000 or so clones in the sample; 75% to 85% occur only once, and 20% to 25% lies in the top ten. In germline, CDR1 is SGHRS, CDR2 YFSETQ. The CDR3 extends over 17 amino acids. Trimming removed 2 bases from V and 4 bases from J; junction bases left unmatched: 7. V and J are TRBV5-1 and TRBJ2-3; 13 positions agree with TRBD2. The sequenced sample consisted of peripheral blood. The origin of this receptor is a man in his 60s with acute or convalescent COVID-19. CDR3 region: CASSFELAGGPADTQYF. CDR3 DNA: TGCGCCAGCAGCTTCGAACTAGCGGGGGGGCCTGCAGATACGCAGTATTTT. The complete variable domain, with remaining parts taken from reference TRBV5-1 and TRBJ2-3, reads KAGVTQTPRYLIKTRGQQVTLSCSPISGHRSVSWYQQTPGQGLQFLFEYFSETQRNKGNFPGRFSGRQFSNSRSEMNVSTLELGDSALYLCASSFELAGGPADTQYFGPGTRLTVL.